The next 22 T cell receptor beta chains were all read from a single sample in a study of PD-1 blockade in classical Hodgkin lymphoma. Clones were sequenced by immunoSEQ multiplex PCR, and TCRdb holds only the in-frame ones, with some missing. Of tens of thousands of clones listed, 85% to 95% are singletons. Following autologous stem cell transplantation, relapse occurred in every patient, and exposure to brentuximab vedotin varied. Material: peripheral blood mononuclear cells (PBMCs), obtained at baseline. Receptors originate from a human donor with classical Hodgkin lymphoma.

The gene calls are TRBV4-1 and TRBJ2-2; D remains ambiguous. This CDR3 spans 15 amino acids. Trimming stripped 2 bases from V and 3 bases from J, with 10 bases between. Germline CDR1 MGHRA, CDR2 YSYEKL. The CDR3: CASSQSPVDTGELFF. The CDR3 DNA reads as TGCGCCAGCAGCCAATCCCCAGTAGACACCGGGGAGCTGTTTTTT.

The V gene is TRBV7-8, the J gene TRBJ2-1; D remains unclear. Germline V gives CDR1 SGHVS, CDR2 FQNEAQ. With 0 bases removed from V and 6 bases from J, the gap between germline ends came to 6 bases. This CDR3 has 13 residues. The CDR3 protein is CASSLAVANEQFF. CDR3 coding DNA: TGTGCCAGCAGCTTAGCGGTCGCCAATGAGCAGTTCTTC. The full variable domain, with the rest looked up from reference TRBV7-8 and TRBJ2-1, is GAGVSQSPRYKVAKRGQDVALRCDPISGHVSLFWYQQALGQGPEFLTYFQNEAQLDKSGLPSDRFFAERPEGSVSTLKIQRTQQEDSAVYLCASSLAVANEQFFGPGTRLTVL.

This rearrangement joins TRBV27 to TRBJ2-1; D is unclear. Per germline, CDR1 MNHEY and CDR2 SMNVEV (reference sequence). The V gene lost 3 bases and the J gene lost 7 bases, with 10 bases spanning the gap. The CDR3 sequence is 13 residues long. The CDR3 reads CASSFGTANEQFF. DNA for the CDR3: TGTGCCAGCAGTTTCGGCACGGCTAATGAGCAGTTCTTC.

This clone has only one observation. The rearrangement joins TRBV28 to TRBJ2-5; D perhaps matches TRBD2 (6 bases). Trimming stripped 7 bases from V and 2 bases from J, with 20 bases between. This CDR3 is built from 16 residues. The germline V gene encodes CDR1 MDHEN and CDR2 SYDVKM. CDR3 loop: CASTAMEGSWQETQYF. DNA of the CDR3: TGTGCCAGCACCGCAATGGAGGGCAGTTGGCAAGAGACCCAGTACTTC.

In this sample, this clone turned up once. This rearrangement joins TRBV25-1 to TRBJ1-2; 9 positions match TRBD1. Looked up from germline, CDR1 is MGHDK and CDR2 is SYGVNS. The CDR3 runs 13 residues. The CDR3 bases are TGTGCGGCACGGACAGGGGCTGGGTATGGCTACACCTTC. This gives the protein CAARTGAGYGYTF.

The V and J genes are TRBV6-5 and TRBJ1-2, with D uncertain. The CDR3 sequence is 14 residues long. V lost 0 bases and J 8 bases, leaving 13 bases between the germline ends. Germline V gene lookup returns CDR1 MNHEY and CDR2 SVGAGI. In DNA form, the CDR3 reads TGTGCCAGCAGTTACTCGGAGAGGGCGAGAGGCTACACCTTC. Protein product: CASSYSERARGYTF.

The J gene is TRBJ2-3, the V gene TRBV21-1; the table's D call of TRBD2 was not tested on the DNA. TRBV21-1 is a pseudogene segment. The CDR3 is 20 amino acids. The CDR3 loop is CASSKVPLELAGGVTDTQYF. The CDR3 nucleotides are TGTGCCAGCAGCAAAGTGCCCCTGGAGCTAGCGGGAGGTGTCACAGATACGCAGTATTTT.

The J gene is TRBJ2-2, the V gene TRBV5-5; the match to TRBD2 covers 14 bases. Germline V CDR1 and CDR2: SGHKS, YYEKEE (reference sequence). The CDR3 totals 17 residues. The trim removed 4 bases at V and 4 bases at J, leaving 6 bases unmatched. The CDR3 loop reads CASSLGLAGALTGELFF. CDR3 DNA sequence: TGTGCCAGCAGCCTGGGACTAGCGGGAGCGCTCACCGGGGAGCTGTTTTTT. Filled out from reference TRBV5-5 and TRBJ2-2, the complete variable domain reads DAGVTQSPTHLIKTRGQQVTLRCSPISGHKSVSWYQQVLGQGPQFIFQYYEKEERGRGNFPDRFSARQFPNYSSELNVNALLLGDSALYLCASSLGLAGALTGELFFGEGSRLTVL.

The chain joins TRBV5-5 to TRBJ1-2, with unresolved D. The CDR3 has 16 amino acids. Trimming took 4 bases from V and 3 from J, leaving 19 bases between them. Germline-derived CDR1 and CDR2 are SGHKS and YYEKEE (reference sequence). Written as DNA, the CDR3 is TGTGCCAGCAGCCCCTGGGCGGCAGGTGTAGACTATGGCTACACCTTC. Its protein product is CASSPWAAGVDYGYTF.

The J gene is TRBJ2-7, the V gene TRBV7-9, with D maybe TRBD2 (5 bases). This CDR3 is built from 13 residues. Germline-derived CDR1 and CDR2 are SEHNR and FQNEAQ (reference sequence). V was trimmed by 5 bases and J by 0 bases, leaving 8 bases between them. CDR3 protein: CASSTGNSYEQYF. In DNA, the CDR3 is TGTGCCAGCAGCACCGGGAACTCCTACGAGCAGTACTTC.

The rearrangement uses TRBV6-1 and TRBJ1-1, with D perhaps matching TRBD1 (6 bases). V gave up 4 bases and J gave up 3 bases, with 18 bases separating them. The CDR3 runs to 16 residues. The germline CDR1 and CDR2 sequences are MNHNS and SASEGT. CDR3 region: CASSGGAGPSYTEAFF. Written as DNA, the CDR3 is TGTGCCAGCAGTGGGGGGGCAGGGCCTTCCTACACTGAAGCTTTCTTT.

Here the CDR3 reads CAWSRVDGYTF. The CDR3 DNA reads TGTGCCTGGAGTAGGGTTGACGGCTACACCTTC. The genes are TRBV30 and TRBJ1-2; D not resolved. The CDR3 is 11 amino acids. Between the trimmed V and J ends, which lost 2 bases and 8 bases, there was a span of 9 bases. Looked up from germline, CDR1 is GTSNPN and CDR2 is SVGIG (reference sequence).

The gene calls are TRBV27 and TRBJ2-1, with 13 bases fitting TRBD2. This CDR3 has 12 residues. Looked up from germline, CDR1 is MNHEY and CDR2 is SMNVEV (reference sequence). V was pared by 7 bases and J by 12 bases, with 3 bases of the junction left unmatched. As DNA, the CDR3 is TGTGCCAGCAAACTAGCGGGAGGGGGGCAGTTCTTC. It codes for CASKLAGGGQFF.

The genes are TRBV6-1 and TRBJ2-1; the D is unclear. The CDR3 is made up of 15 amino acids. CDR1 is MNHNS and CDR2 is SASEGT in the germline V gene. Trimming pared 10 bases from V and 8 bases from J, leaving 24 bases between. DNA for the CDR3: TGTGCCATCCTTTCCGGATTTCCTCTTGGGGATGAGCAGTTCTTC. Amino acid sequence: CAILSGFPLGDEQFF.

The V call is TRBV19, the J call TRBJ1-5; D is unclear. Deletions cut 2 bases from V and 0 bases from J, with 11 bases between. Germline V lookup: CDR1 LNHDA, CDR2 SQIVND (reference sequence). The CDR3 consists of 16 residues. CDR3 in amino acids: CASSIPQVYSNQPQHF. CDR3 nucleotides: TGTGCCAGTAGTATACCGCAAGTTTATAGCAATCAGCCCCAGCATTTT.

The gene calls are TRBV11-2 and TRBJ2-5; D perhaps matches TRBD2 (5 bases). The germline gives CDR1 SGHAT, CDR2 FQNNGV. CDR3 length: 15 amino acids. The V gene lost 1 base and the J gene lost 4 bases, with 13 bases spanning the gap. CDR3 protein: CASSLGFRDSETQYF. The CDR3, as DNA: TGTGCCAGCAGCTTAGGTTTTCGGGATTCAGAGACCCAGTACTTC.

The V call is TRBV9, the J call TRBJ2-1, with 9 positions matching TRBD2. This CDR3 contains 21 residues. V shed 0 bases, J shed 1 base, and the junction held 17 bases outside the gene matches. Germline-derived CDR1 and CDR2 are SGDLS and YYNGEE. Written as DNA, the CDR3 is TGTGCCAGCAGCGTAGATGTGGGTACGGCTAGCGGGATTAGATCCTACAATGAGCAGTTCTTC. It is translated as CASSVDVGTASGIRSYNEQFF.

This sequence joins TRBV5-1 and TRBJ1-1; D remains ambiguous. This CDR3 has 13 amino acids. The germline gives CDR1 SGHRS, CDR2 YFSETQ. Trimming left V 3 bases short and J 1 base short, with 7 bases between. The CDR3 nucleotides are TGCGCCAGCAGCTCTCAGGAGAACACTGAAGCTTTCTTT. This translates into CASSSQENTEAFF.

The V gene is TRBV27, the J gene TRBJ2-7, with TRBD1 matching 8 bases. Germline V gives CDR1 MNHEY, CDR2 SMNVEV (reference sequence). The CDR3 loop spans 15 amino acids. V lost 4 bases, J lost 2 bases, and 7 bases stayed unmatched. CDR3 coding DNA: TGTGCCAGCAGTTCGACAGGGGCGACTGCCTACGAGCAGTACTTC. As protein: CASSSTGATAYEQYF.

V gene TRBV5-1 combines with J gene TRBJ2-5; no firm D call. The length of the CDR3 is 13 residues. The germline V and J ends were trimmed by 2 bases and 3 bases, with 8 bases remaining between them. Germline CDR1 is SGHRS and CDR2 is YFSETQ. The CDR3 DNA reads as TGCGCCAGCAGCTTCGAGATAAAAGAGACCCAGTACTTC. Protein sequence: CASSFEIKETQYF.

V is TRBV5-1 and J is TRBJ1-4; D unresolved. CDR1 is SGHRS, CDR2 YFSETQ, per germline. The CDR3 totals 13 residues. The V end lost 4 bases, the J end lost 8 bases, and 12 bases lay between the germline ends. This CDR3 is CASSQPSGEKLFF. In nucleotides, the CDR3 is TGCGCCAGCAGCCAGCCGTCAGGAGAAAAACTGTTTTTT.

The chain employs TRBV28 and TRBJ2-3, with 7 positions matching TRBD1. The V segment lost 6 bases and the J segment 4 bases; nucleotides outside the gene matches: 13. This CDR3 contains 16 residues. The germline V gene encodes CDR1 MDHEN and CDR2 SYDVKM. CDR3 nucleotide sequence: TGTGCCAGCAGCCGTGACAGGGCTGGAGGTCCAGATACGCAGTATTTT. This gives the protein CASSRDRAGGPDTQYF.